Sequencing of this T cell receptor (beta chain) was carried out in a study of blood T cell repertoires in COVID-19. Turning to the study itself: T cells, B-cell-depleted T cells, or PBMCs supplied cDNA or gDNA.

Authors' analysis steps: Nucleated cell number was recorded as an estimate derived from reference gene primer amplification. Profiled with immunoSEQ multiplex PCR; TCRdb holds only in-frame clones, not every one. The V and J calls and clone size were taken over from that table, and D and trimming were inferred from the DNA. The table records tens of thousands of clones, about 80% of them present only once. This CDR3 has 15 amino acids. Germline lookup yields CDR1 LNHDA and CDR2 SQIVND (reference sequence). V shed 1 base and J shed 3 bases, with 11 bases lying between them. This TCR was sampled from a human donor in a cohort sampled during active COVID-19. Sequencing was performed on peripheral blood. The chain recombines TRBV19 with TRBJ2-3; perhaps TRBD2 as D (5 bases). The CDR3 region has the DNA TGTGCCAGTAGTATAGTCTGGCTAGCAACAGATACGCAGTATTTT. This encodes CASSIVWLATDTQYF. Based on the CDR3 plus reference TRBV19 and TRBJ2-3, the full variable domain is DGGITQSPKYLFRKEGQNVTLSCEQNLNHDAMYWYRQDPGQGLRLIYYSQIVNDFQKGDIAEGYSVSREKKESFPLTVTSAQKNPTAFYLCASSIVWLATDTQYFGPGTRLTVL.